This T cell receptor beta chain was retrieved from a study of T-cell reconstitution after alpha-beta-depleted transplantation in children. Notes on the study in general: T-cell counts and diversity were attributed mostly to newly produced T cells one year after transplant. Some patients' high day-60 TCRbeta diversity was traced to surviving recipient T cells and thymic progenitors.

Deletions cut 4 bases from V and 3 bases from J, with 20 bases between. Germline values: CDR1 DFQATT, CDR2 SNEGSKA (reference sequence). The CDR3 has 16 residues. This clonotype has ten or more counts. Its cognate antigen is unknown. TCRbeta library preparation incorporated unique molecular identifiers. MiXCR, run by TCRdb on the PCR reads, gives a single entry per CDR3 protein. The table lists 250,000 to 300,000 distinct CDR3 sequences, around 10% of them singletons. The receptor was isolated from a male patient aged 2 to 9 who had a stem cell transplant for chronic granulomatous disease, so the T cells may come from the graft donor. Material: peripheral blood, obtained 180 days after TCRalphabeta/CD19-depleted stem cell transplant. The chain recombines TRBV20-1 with TRBJ2-3; D unresolved. The CDR3 protein is CSANSVAGWQTDTQYF. CDR3 sequence (DNA): TGCAGTGCTAACTCCGTCGCAGGCTGGCAGACAGATACGCAGTATTTT.